This is a list of T cell receptor beta chains from one sample in a study of technical replicates of blood from several donors. Method: immunoSEQ multiplex PCR; TCRdb's copy keeps in-frame clones and lacks some. Among over 65,000 clones listed, almost 98% were seen once. The sample was T cells isolated from PBMCs. These TCRs come from a human donor in good health. Both conserved end residues are part of each CDR3. The order of the fields is V gene, clone size, D gene, J gene, CDR3 protein, CDR3 DNA. A D gene is named only where the DNA matches it firmly. Where a row states a size, it is once, few, many or the class of an expanded clone; other rows omit it.

TRBV4-2	NA	TRBD1	TRBJ2-7	CASSPTGGGHYEQYF	TGTGCCAGCAGCCCCACAGGGGGCGGTCACTACGAGCAGTACTTC
TRBV5-6	NA	NA	TRBJ2-3	CASISLGASTDTQYF	TGTGCCAGCATCTCCCTAGGGGCTAGCACAGATACGCAGTATTTT
TRBV18	once	NA	TRBJ1-5	CASSPVDTNNQPQHF	TGTGCCAGCTCACCTGTGGACACCAACAATCAGCCCCAGCATTTT
TRBV9	NA	NA	TRBJ1-2	CASSVAKEGPATYGYTF	TGTGCCAGCAGCGTAGCTAAGGAGGGTCCTGCAACTTATGGCTACACCTTC
TRBV7-9	NA	NA	TRBJ2-3	CASSLAGRNTQYF	TGTGCCAGCAGCTTAGCGGGGAGAAATACGCAGTATTTT
TRBV7-2	NA	NA	TRBJ1-4	CASSRRAGPSTNEKLFF	TGTGCCAGCAGCCGCCGAGCAGGGCCTTCAACTAATGAAAAACTGTTTTTT
TRBV5-4	NA	TRBD1	TRBJ1-2	CASSWGTGSQYGYTF	TGTGCCAGCAGCTGGGGGACAGGATCTCAATATGGCTACACCTTC
TRBV27	NA	NA	TRBJ2-2	CASSLSSGGELFF	TGTGCCAGCAGTTTATCGTCGGGCGGGGAGCTGTTTTTT
TRBV27	few	TRBD1	TRBJ1-1	CASRPSKQGWDTEAFF	TGTGCCAGCCGACCCTCTAAACAGGGGTGGGACACTGAAGCTTTCTTT
TRBV4-1	once	NA	TRBJ1-2	CASSQAGGGDDLGYTF	TGCGCCAGCAGCCAAGCGGGGGGAGGGGACGACCTTGGCTACACCTTC
TRBV28	NA	NA	TRBJ1-1	CASSFLGGNTEAFF	TGTGCCAGCAGTTTTTTGGGAGGTAACACTGAAGCTTTCTTT
TRBV6-5	few	NA	TRBJ1-2	CASSYFGSGVNYGYTF	TGTGCCAGCAGTTACTTTGGTTCGGGGGTTAACTATGGCTACACCTTC
TRBV11-2	once	NA	TRBJ2-7	CASGGLSYEQYF	TGTGCCAGCGGAGGGCTTAGCTACGAGCAGTACTTC
TRBV4-1	NA	TRBD2	TRBJ2-1	CASSQGLAGGPGEQFF	TGCGCCAGCAGCCAGGGACTAGCGGGAGGGCCCGGTGAGCAGTTCTTC
TRBV9	once	TRBD2	TRBJ2-1	CASSAHSSGGDEQFF	TGTGCCAGCAGCGCCCATTCTAGCGGGGGGGACGAGCAGTTCTTC
TRBV27	NA	TRBD1	TRBJ2-1	CASSLPGQGRNEQFF	TGTGCCAGCAGTTTACCCGGACAGGGGAGGAATGAGCAGTTCTTC
TRBV25-1	NA	NA	TRBJ2-7	CASSATGEGFYGQYF	TGTGCCAGCAGTGCGACAGGGGAGGGGTTCTACGGGCAGTACTTC
TRBV5-6	NA	TRBD2	TRBJ2-5	CASSSEGGETQYF	TGTGCCAGCAGCTCAGAGGGAGGGGAGACCCAGTACTTC
TRBV27	NA	TRBD1	TRBJ1-2	CASSLVGDRGYGYTF	TGTGCCAGCAGTTTGGTCGGCGACAGGGGCTATGGCTACACCTTC
TRBV6-5	NA	NA	TRBJ2-2	CASSYSAANTGELFF	TGTGCCAGCAGTTACTCGGCCGCTAACACCGGGGAGCTGTTTTTT
TRBV11-3	NA	NA	TRBJ1-2	CASSLDIGADGYTF	TGTGCCAGCAGCTTAGATATAGGGGCTGATGGCTACACCTTC
TRBV28	NA	NA	TRBJ2-7	CASTGSASYEQYF	TGTGCCAGCACAGGATCCGCTTCCTACGAGCAGTACTTC
TRBV6-1	NA	NA	TRBJ1-2	CASSDEGYYGYTF	TGTGCCAGCAGTGACGAGGGATACTATGGCTACACCTTC
TRBV11-1	NA	NA	TRBJ2-5	CASSPGRETQYF	TGTGCCAGCAGCCCGGGGAGGGAGACCCAGTACTTC
TRBV5-4	NA	NA	TRBJ2-1	CASGNSGTFYNEQFF	TGTGCCAGCGGAAACAGCGGAACCTTTTACAATGAGCAGTTCTTC
TRBV9	NA	NA	TRBJ1-5	CASSEDNSNQPQHF	TGTGCCAGCAGCGAGGACAATAGCAATCAGCCCCAGCATTTT
TRBV7-8	NA	TRBD2	TRBJ2-2	CASSSGGGTGELFF	TGTGCCAGCAGCAGTGGCGGGGGGACCGGGGAGCTGTTTTTT
TRBV5-1	NA	TRBD1	TRBJ1-2	CASSPGTGNLYGYTF	TGCGCCAGCAGCCCCGGGACAGGGAACCTCTATGGCTACACCTTC
TRBV5-8	NA	NA	TRBJ1-1	CASSSYGGATAMNTEAFF	TGTGCCAGCAGCTCTTACGGGGGGGCGACCGCCATGAACACTGAAGCTTTCTTT
TRBV19	NA	NA	TRBJ2-7	CASSPGTSGPYEQYF	TGTGCCAGTAGCCCTGGGACATCGGGACCCTACGAGCAGTACTTC
TRBV5-1	NA	TRBD1	TRBJ2-1	CASSWGTEANEQFF	TGCGCCAGCAGCTGGGGGACAGAAGCGAATGAGCAGTTCTTC
TRBV6-5	NA	NA	TRBJ1-2	CASRPVTEYIYGYTF	TGTGCCAGCAGGCCGGTGACGGAGTATATCTATGGCTACACCTTC
TRBV29-1	few	TRBD1	TRBJ1-1	CSVEGRDRRLHTEAFF	TGCAGCGTTGAAGGAAGGGACAGGAGGTTACACACTGAAGCTTTCTTT
TRBV2	NA	NA	TRBJ2-5	CASIVQGETQYF	TGTGCCAGCATCGTCCAGGGGGAGACCCAGTACTTC
TRBV19	NA	NA	TRBJ1-1	CASTVPLTGSEAFF	TGTGCCAGTACCGTCCCCCTCACAGGTAGTGAAGCTTTCTTT
TRBV7-9	once	TRBD2	TRBJ2-3	CASSRGRGWTSTDTQYF	TGTGCCAGCAGCCGCGGGAGGGGCTGGACTAGCACAGATACGCAGTATTTT
TRBV6-5	once	TRBD1	TRBJ1-2	CASRPIGTALYGYTF	TGTGCCAGCAGACCTATAGGGACAGCCCTTTATGGCTACACCTTC
TRBV28	NA	NA	TRBJ1-1	CASHELAGSDTEAFF	TGTGCCAGCCACGAACTGGCGGGTTCGGACACTGAAGCTTTCTTT
TRBV5-4	NA	TRBD1	TRBJ2-5	CASSFADRGETQYF	TGTGCCAGCAGCTTTGCCGACAGGGGAGAGACCCAGTACTTC
TRBV2	NA	TRBD1	TRBJ1-2	CASSERQGAFGGYTF	TGTGCCAGCAGTGAACGGCAGGGGGCATTTGGGGGCTACACCTTC
TRBV5-1	NA	NA	TRBJ1-1	CASSQLGGMNTEAFF	TGCGCCAGCAGCCAACTTGGGGGGATGAACACTGAAGCTTTCTTT
TRBV4-1	once	TRBD1	TRBJ1-4	CASSQVNRGGEKLFF	TGCGCCAGCAGCCAAGTCAACAGGGGGGGTGAAAAACTGTTTTTT
TRBV7-8	NA	TRBD2	TRBJ2-2	CASSLVVAAGYTGELFF	TGTGCCAGCAGCTTAGTGGTCGCAGCGGGATATACCGGGGAGCTGTTTTTT
TRBV27	NA	TRBD1	TRBJ1-5	CASSLQGGPQHF	TGTGCCAGCAGTTTACAGGGGGGGCCCCAGCATTTT
TRBV7-2	NA	TRBD1	TRBJ2-7	CASSLGQVDYEQYF	TGTGCCAGCAGCCTGGGACAGGTTGACTACGAGCAGTACTTC
TRBV15	once	NA	TRBJ2-3	CATRAGFNTDTQYF	TGTGCCACCAGGGCGGGCTTCAACACAGATACGCAGTATTTT
TRBV2	NA	NA	TRBJ1-1	CASSEALGQNTEAFF	TGTGCCAGCAGTGAAGCTTTGGGACAGAACACTGAAGCTTTCTTT
TRBV6-1	NA	NA	TRBJ1-5	CAGTDKPGQNQPQHF	TGTGCCGGTACAGATAAACCGGGACAAAATCAGCCCCAGCATTTT
TRBV10-3	NA	NA	TRBJ2-7	CATTGDRAYEQYF	TGTGCCACCACAGGAGATCGAGCCTACGAGCAGTACTTC
TRBV27	NA	NA	TRBJ2-3	CASSLAVWDTTDTQYF	TGTGCCAGCAGTTTGGCAGTCTGGGACACAACAGATACGCAGTATTTT
TRBV29-1	NA	TRBD1	TRBJ2-7	CSVEGLPGGSYEQYF	TGCAGCGTTGAAGGTTTACCAGGGGGCTCCTACGAGCAGTACTTC
TRBV7-6	few	TRBD1	TRBJ1-5	CASSLGTGTFWSNQPQHF	TGTGCCAGCAGCCTCGGGACAGGGACATTTTGGAGCAATCAGCCCCAGCATTTT
TRBV28	once	NA	TRBJ1-5	CASSLKGYQPQHF	TGTGCCAGCAGTTTAAAGGGGTATCAGCCCCAGCATTTT